Listed below are T cell receptor beta chains from one sample, sequenced in a study of blood T cell repertoires in COVID-19. The repertoire was sequenced with immunoSEQ multiplex PCR; TCRdb's copy has only in-frame clones and lacks some. The sample has about 190,000 clones, roughly nine tenths seen once; the top ten hold about 1%. The specimen sequenced was peripheral blood. These receptors were collected from a man aged 30-40 years with acute or convalescent COVID-19. Both conserved end residues are part of each CDR3. D genes are given only for firm matches. Clone size is not always given. Where it is, it says once, few, many or a class for expanded clones.

J gene,V gene,D gene,clone size,CDR3 protein,CDR3 DNA
TRBJ1-5,TRBV29-1,TRBD1,NA,CSVKQGMNQPQHF,TGCAGCGTTAAACAGGGGATGAATCAGCCCCAGCATTTT
TRBJ2-7,TRBV28,TRBD1,once,CASTNRGSVYEQYF,TGTGCCAGCACCAACAGGGGGTCGGTCTACGAGCAGTACTTC
TRBJ1-1,TRBV6-1,NA,NA,CASTQWSTEAFF,TGTGCCAGCACCCAATGGAGCACTGAAGCTTTCTTT
TRBJ1-5,TRBV19,TRBD1,NA,CASSSDRGGLNQPQHF,TGTGCCAGTAGTTCGGACAGGGGGGGCCTCAATCAGCCCCAGCATTTT
TRBJ2-1,TRBV7-7,TRBD2,once,CASSLTSGVNEQFF,TGTGCTAGCAGCTTAACTAGCGGGGTGAATGAGCAGTTCTTC
TRBJ1-5,TRBV19,NA,NA,CASSILTGQNQPQHF,TGTGCCAGTAGTATATTAACAGGACAGAATCAGCCCCAGCATTTT
TRBJ2-1,TRBV7-9,NA,NA,CASSLGWRTNEQFF,TGTGCCAGCAGCTTAGGTTGGAGAACCAATGAGCAGTTCTTC
TRBJ1-6,TRBV6-5,NA,NA,CASGTPSGPLHF,TGTGCCAGCGGGACACCCTCAGGACCCCTCCACTTT
TRBJ2-5,TRBV4-1,NA,once,CASSQENRARRETQYF,TGCGCCAGCAGCCAAGAGAACAGGGCAAGGAGAGAGACCCAGTACTTC
TRBJ1-3,TRBV14,NA,NA,CASSQQGMNTIYF,TGTGCCAGCAGCCAACAGGGTATGAACACCATATATTTT
TRBJ2-1,TRBV27,NA,once,CASSAALAVSSYNEQFF,TGTGCCAGCAGTGCGGCATTAGCCGTAAGCTCCTACAATGAGCAGTTCTTC
TRBJ1-2,TRBV10-3,NA,few,CAIAREDYGYTF,TGTGCCATCGCTAGGGAGGACTATGGCTACACCTTC
TRBJ2-5,TRBV5-4,NA,NA,CASSPRGRWRQETQYF,TGTGCCAGCAGCCCCCGGGGGAGGTGGCGACAAGAGACCCAGTACTTC
TRBJ2-1,TRBV10-3,NA,NA,CAISESTRNEQFF,TGTGCCATCAGTGAGTCGACTCGCAATGAGCAGTTCTTC
TRBJ2-1,TRBV11-2,TRBD2,NA,CASSSIGRGGGNEQFF,TGTGCCAGCAGCTCCATTGGTCGCGGGGGGGGGAATGAGCAGTTCTTC
TRBJ1-3,TRBV4-2,TRBD1,NA,CASSQDNVAGGRVNTIYF,TGTGCCAGCAGCCAAGATAATGTTGCAGGGGGCCGTGTTAACACCATATATTTT
TRBJ1-1,TRBV12-5,NA,NA,CASGLWGSPNTEAFF,TGTGCTAGTGGTTTATGGGGCTCCCCAAACACTGAAGCTTTCTTT
TRBJ2-7,TRBV15,NA,NA,CATSRVQGPYEQYF,TGTGCCACCAGCAGAGTTCAGGGGCCCTACGAGCAGTACTTC
TRBJ1-2,TRBV9,TRBD1,NA,CASSPRTGNYGYTF,TGTGCCAGCAGCCCCCGGACAGGGAACTATGGCTACACCTTC
TRBJ1-6,TRBV14,TRBD1,NA,CASSQGVLFGDRSPLHF,TGTGCCAGCAGCCAAGGGGTTTTGTTCGGGGACAGATCACCCCTCCACTTT
TRBJ2-4,TRBV5-1,TRBD1,once,CASSKGTAAKNIQYF,TGCGCCAGCAGCAAGGGGACAGCAGCCAAAAACATTCAGTACTTC
TRBJ2-2,TRBV7-2,TRBD1,once,CASSSGQGSTGELFF,TGTGCCAGCAGCTCGGGACAGGGGAGCACCGGGGAGCTGTTTTTT
TRBJ1-1,TRBV28,NA,NA,CASSEAASRPVTRNTEAFF,TGTGCCAGCAGTGAGGCGGCCTCTAGACCCGTAACACGGAACACTGAAGCTTTCTTT
TRBJ2-1,TRBV28,NA,NA,CASSSPEDYVSYNEQFF,TGTGCCAGCAGTTCTCCGGAGGACTATGTGTCCTACAATGAGCAGTTCTTC
TRBJ1-2,TRBV27,NA,NA,CASSLSGGEGLNYGYTF,TGTGCCAGCAGTTTATCGGGAGGAGAGGGTTTAAACTATGGCTACACCTTC
TRBJ1-5,TRBV19,TRBD1,NA,CASSSDRGIGQPQHF,TGTGCCAGTAGTTCCGACAGGGGGATAGGGCAGCCCCAGCATTTT
TRBJ2-2,TRBV5-4,NA,NA,CASSLGGGTAGELFF,TGTGCCAGCAGCCTAGGGGGAGGGACCGCCGGGGAGCTGTTTTTT
TRBJ2-7,TRBV28,NA,NA,CASSLRHDYEQYF,TGTGCCAGCAGTTTAAGACATGACTACGAGCAGTACTTC
TRBJ2-1,TRBV20-1,NA,NA,CSATKRDEQFF,TGCAGTGCTACCAAGAGGGATGAGCAGTTCTTC
TRBJ2-7,TRBV5-1,TRBD1,NA,CASRDLPGQGSYEQYF,TGCGCCAGCAGGGATTTACCGGGACAGGGTTCCTACGAGCAGTACTTC
TRBJ2-3,TRBV24-1,TRBD1,once,CATSDPGQGTDTQYF,TGTGCCACCAGTGATCCCGGACAGGGCACAGATACGCAGTATTTT
TRBJ2-7,TRBV5-6,TRBD2,NA,CASSSLPRGGPVDEQYF,TGTGCCAGCAGCTCCCTCCCCCGGGGGGGGCCGGTGGACGAGCAGTACTTC
TRBJ1-1,TRBV6-2/TRBV6-3,NA,NA,CASSPTGRTEAFF,TGTGCCAGCAGCCCCACGGGGAGGACTGAAGCTTTCTTT
TRBJ2-7,TRBV5-4,TRBD1,NA,CASSLGGQGAEQYF,TGTGCCAGCAGCCTAGGGGGACAGGGGGCCGAGCAGTACTTC
TRBJ1-4,TRBV5-5,NA,NA,CASKTETATEKLFF,TGTGCCAGCAAAACGGAGACAGCCACCGAAAAACTGTTTTTT
TRBJ1-3,TRBV12-3/TRBV12-4,NA,NA,CASSATGFTIYF,TGTGCCAGCAGTGCTACAGGGTTCACCATATATTTT
TRBJ2-7,TRBV5-1,TRBD2,NA,CASSGRGTSYEQYF,TGCGCCAGCAGCGGGCGGGGGACCTCCTACGAGCAGTACTTC
TRBJ2-1,TRBV12-5,TRBD2,once,CASGLVLLAGGTMEQFF,TGTGCTAGTGGTTTGGTATTACTAGCGGGGGGGACGATGGAGCAGTTCTTC
TRBJ2-1,TRBV27,NA,few,CASSLQGSYNEQFF,TGTGCCAGCAGTTTACAGGGGTCCTACAATGAGCAGTTCTTC
TRBJ2-7,TRBV6-1,TRBD1,NA,CASLGQTHEQYF,TGTGCCAGTTTGGGACAGACCCACGAGCAGTACTTC
TRBJ1-2,TRBV12-3/TRBV12-4,NA,NA,CASSPSTNYGYTF,TGTGCCAGCTCCCCTAGCACCAACTATGGCTACACCTTC
TRBJ1-1,TRBV19,NA,NA,CASIRGGRGEAFF,TGTGCCAGTATTAGGGGAGGAAGGGGTGAAGCTTTCTTT
TRBJ2-7,TRBV5-8,NA,NA,CATTRGQYF,TGTGCCACCACGCGGGGGCAGTACTTC
TRBJ1-2,TRBV9,NA,NA,CASSVNGRGPYGYTF,TGTGCCAGCAGCGTAAACGGGAGGGGACCTTATGGCTACACCTTC
TRBJ1-6,TRBV6-1,NA,NA,CASSEAPSQVSPLHF,TGTGCCAGCAGTGAAGCGCCCTCGCAGGTTTCACCCCTCCACTTT
TRBJ1-1,TRBV29-1,NA,NA,CSVTGLLNTEAFF,TGCAGCGTCACGGGATTACTGAACACTGAAGCTTTCTTT
TRBJ2-1,TRBV4-1,NA,NA,CASSPGLLVGTNEQFF,TGCGCCAGCAGCCCTGGACTCCTTGTGGGGACTAATGAGCAGTTCTTC
TRBJ1-1,TRBV19,NA,NA,CASSLGHLNTEAFF,TGTGCCAGTAGTCTTGGGCACCTGAACACTGAAGCTTTCTTT
TRBJ2-2,TRBV5-6,TRBD2,NA,CASSFLAGGNTGELFF,TGTGCCAGCAGCTTCTTAGCGGGAGGAAACACCGGGGAGCTGTTTTTT
TRBJ1-6,TRBV28,TRBD1,NA,CASSVGTAGLDSPLHF,TGTGCCAGCAGTGTGGGGACAGCCGGGCTCGATTCACCCCTCCACTTT
TRBJ1-1,TRBV10-2,TRBD1,NA,CASSDRTGNTEAFF,TGCGCCAGCAGTGACCGGACAGGGAACACTGAAGCTTTCTTT
TRBJ2-6,TRBV7-3,TRBD1,NA,CASSFDRVGANVLTF,TGTGCCAGCAGCTTCGACAGGGTCGGGGCCAACGTCCTGACTTTC
TRBJ1-2,TRBV5-4,TRBD1,NA,CASSLAGGSYGYTF,TGTGCCAGCAGCTTGGCAGGGGGGTCCTATGGCTACACCTTC